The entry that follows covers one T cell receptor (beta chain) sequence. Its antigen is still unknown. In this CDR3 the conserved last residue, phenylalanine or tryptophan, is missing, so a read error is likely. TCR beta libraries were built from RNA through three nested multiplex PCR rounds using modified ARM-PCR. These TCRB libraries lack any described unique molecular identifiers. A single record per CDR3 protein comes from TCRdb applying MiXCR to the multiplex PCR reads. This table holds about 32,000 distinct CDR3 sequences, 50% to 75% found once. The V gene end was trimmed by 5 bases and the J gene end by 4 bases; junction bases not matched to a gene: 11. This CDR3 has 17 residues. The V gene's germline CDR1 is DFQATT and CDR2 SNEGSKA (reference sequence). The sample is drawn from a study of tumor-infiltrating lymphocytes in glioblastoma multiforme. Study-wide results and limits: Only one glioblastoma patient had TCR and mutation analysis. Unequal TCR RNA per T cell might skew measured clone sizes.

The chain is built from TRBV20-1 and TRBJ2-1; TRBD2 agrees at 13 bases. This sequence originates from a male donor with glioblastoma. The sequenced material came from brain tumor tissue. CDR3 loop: CSAPGLAGVLWYNEQFS. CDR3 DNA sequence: TGCAGTGCTCCAGGACTAGCGGGAGTCTTATGGTACAATGAGCAGTTCTCC.